Reported below is one T cell receptor (beta chain). The sample comes from a study of T-cell reconstitution after alpha-beta-depleted transplantation in children. Researchers prepared the TCRbeta library using unique molecular identifiers, the study reports. TCRdb fed the PCR reads into MiXCR, producing one record per CDR3 protein. The data show about 540,000 distinct CDR3 sequences, about 17% seen once. The receptor comes from a human donor who donated a stem cell graft to a child with acute lymphoblastic leukemia. Specimen: PBMCs from the stem cell graft donor, collected from the stem cell graft.

CDR3 nucleotides: TGCAGTGCTAGACGGTCGTCAAGCACTGAAGCTTTCTTT. Protein product: CSARRSSSTEAFF. This chain links TRBV20-1 with TRBJ1-1; D not certain. CDR1 is DFQATT and CDR2 is SNEGSKA in the germline V gene (reference sequence). V dropped 2 bases and J dropped 4 bases, with 11 bases sitting between them. The CDR3 is 13 residues long.